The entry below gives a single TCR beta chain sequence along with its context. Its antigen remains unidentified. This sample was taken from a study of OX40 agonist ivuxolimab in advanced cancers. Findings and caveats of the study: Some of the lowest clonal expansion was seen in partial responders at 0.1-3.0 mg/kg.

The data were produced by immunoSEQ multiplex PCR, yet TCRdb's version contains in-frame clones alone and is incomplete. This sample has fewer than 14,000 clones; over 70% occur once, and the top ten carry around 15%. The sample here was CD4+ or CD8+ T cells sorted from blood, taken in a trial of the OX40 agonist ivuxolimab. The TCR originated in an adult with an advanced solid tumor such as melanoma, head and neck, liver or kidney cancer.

The CDR3 is CASSLGTGDQPQHF. The CDR3 region has the DNA TGTGCCAGCAGCTTAGGGACAGGGGATCAGCCCCAGCATTTT. The V call is TRBV13, the J call TRBJ1-5; 8 bases are shared with TRBD1. Trimming at V came to 0 bases and at J to 5 bases, leaving 0 bases not matched to a gene. The CDR3 length is 14 residues. Germline CDR1 reads PRHDT; CDR2 reads FYEKMQ (reference sequence). Full variable domain (outside the CDR3, taken from reference TRBV13 and TRBJ1-5): AAGVIQSPRHLIKEKRETATLKCYPIPRHDTVYWYQQGPGQDPQFLISFYEKMQSDKGSIPDRFSAQQFSDYHSELNMSSLELGDSALYFCASSLGTGDQPQHFGDGTRLSIL.